This entry lists 9 T cell receptor beta chains sequenced from one sample in a study of OX40 agonist ivuxolimab in advanced cancers. Measured with immunoSEQ multiplex PCR; TCRdb has only the in-frame clones, and not every one. Altogether tens of thousands of clones are present, almost 85% being singletons, with the ten largest covering roughly 5.8%. Sample: CD4+ or CD8+ T cells sorted from blood, taken in a trial of the OX40 agonist ivuxolimab. Receptors originate from an adult with an advanced solid tumor such as melanoma, head and neck, liver or kidney cancer.

A single count supports this clone. The chain recombines TRBV7-8 with TRBJ1-1, with 8 bases that match TRBD1. CDR1 SGHVS and CDR2 FQNEAQ come from the germline V gene. This CDR3 has 16 amino acids. V was pared by 1 base and J by 1 base, with 5 bases of the junction left unmatched. The CDR3 DNA sequence: TGTGCCAGCAGCTTAGGCCTGGGACAGGCGAACACTGAAGCTTTCTTT. Protein sequence: CASSLGLGQANTEAFF.

This clone was seen a handful of times. The V call is TRBV5-6, the J call TRBJ2-2; D possibly uses TRBD1 or TRBD2 (5 bases each). V was pared by 6 bases and J by 6 bases, with 15 bases between. The CDR3 is 14 residues long. Germline CDR1 and CDR2: SGHDT and YYEEEE. CDR3 nucleotides: TGTGCCAGCACCGGGACCGACCCCGCCGGGGAGCTGTTTTTT. Translation: CASTGTDPAGELFF.

This clone appeared a single time. In DNA form, the CDR3 reads TGTGCCAGCAGTGATAGCGGGTCCAGCTCCTACGAGCAGTACTTC. Translating gives CASSDSGSSSYEQYF. The V gene is TRBV6-6, the J gene TRBJ2-7; 7 bases fit TRBD2. Germline values: CDR1 MNHNY, CDR2 SVGAGI (reference sequence). V lost 5 bases to trimming and J lost 0 bases; unmatched junction nucleotides: 7. The CDR3 extends over 15 amino acids.

The chain carries TRBV18 and TRBJ1-5; D may be TRBD1 (6 bases). CDR3 size: 14 residues. Germline values: CDR1 KGHSH, CDR2 LQKENI. V lost 2 bases to trimming and J lost 2 bases, with 7 bases between them. DNA for the CDR3: TGTGCCAGCTCACCAGGGGGCGGCAATCAGCCCCAGCATTTT. It encodes CASSPGGGNQPQHF.

This chain connects TRBV7-2 to TRBJ1-6, with D tentatively TRBD1 (6 bases). CDR3 length equals 15 residues. Between the trimmed V and J ends, which lost 3 bases and 7 bases, there was a span of 13 bases. CDR1 and CDR2 (germline): SGHTA, FQGNSA. The CDR3 sequence is CASSFGRGGNSPLHF. CDR3 in DNA: TGTGCCAGCAGCTTCGGAAGGGGGGGAAATTCACCCCTCCACTTT.

V gene TRBV28 combines with J gene TRBJ1-5; 7 nucleotides match TRBD1. The V gene's germline CDR1 is MDHEN and CDR2 SYDVKM. The CDR3 length is 17 residues. J was trimmed by 5 bases and V by 1 base; bases with no gene match: 11. This CDR3 reads CASSLSRGQVWDQPQHF. The CDR3 region has the DNA TGTGCCAGCAGTTTATCCCGAGGACAGGTCTGGGATCAGCCCCAGCATTTT.

This sequence joins TRBV4-2 and TRBJ1-2; no clear D gene. In germline, CDR1 is LGHNA, CDR2 YNFKEQ. Trimming took off 0 bases at V and 7 bases at J, with 9 bases between the two ends. The CDR3 is 13 residues long. CDR3: CASSQEGYGGYTF. CDR3 bases: TGTGCCAGCAGCCAAGAAGGTTATGGTGGCTACACCTTC.

The chain links TRBV4-3 to TRBJ2-1; 7 bases line up with TRBD2. The CDR3 runs 17 residues. V was clipped by 4 bases and J by 8 bases; unmatched bases: 17. The V gene's germline CDR1 is LGHNA and CDR2 YSLEER. CDR3 sequence reads: CASSPRGVAAVGDEQFF. Written as DNA, the CDR3 is TGCGCCAGCAGCCCCCGGGGGGTAGCGGCGGTGGGAGATGAGCAGTTCTTC.

CDR3 DNA: TGTGCCAGCAGTTTATTCGGGAGCTACGAGCAGTACTTC. It codes for CASSLFGSYEQYF. The chain recombines TRBV27 with TRBJ2-7, with D perhaps matching TRBD2 (6 bases). This CDR3 is built from 13 residues. Germline CDR1 reads MNHEY; CDR2 reads SMNVEV (reference sequence). The V end was cut by 1 base, the J end by 3 bases, with 7 bases between.